In this sample, the clone carrying this T cell receptor (beta chain) is medium-sized. Clones were read by immunoSEQ multiplex PCR, and TCRdb kept only the in-frame ones, dropping some. The sample has about 62,000 clones, 85% seen once; the top ten hold around 3.8%. CDR1 and CDR2 (germline): MNHEY, SMNVEV (reference sequence). The CDR3 runs 13 residues. V was clipped by 3 bases and J by 6 bases, with 11 bases between them. The sample originates from a study of OX40 agonist ivuxolimab in advanced cancers. The chain recombines TRBV27 with TRBJ1-2, with D hard to call. Material: CD4+ or CD8+ T cells sorted from blood, obtained in a trial of the OX40 agonist ivuxolimab. The origin of this receptor is an adult with an advanced solid tumor such as melanoma, head and neck, liver or kidney cancer. The CDR3 region is CASSFGQRNGYTF. Here the CDR3 DNA reads TGTGCCAGCAGTTTTGGTCAGCGGAATGGCTACACCTTC.